The next 17 T cell receptor beta chains were all read from a single sample in a study of cytomegalovirus exposure and HLA in healthy donors. The PCR made use of 60 Vbeta and 13 Jbeta primers. Libraries were prepared by immunoSEQ multiplex PCR; TCRdb keeps only in-frame clonotypes and omits some of them. The table lists more than 50,000 clones. Material for sequencing was PBMCs. The receptors shown here come from a man over 45 in good health and CMV-seropositive.

This chain uses TRBV19 with TRBJ2-7; 11 bases are a match to TRBD1. The trim removed 6 bases at V and 1 base at J, leaving 5 bases unmatched. Per the germline V gene, CDR1 is LNHDA and CDR2 is SQIVND (reference sequence). The CDR3 runs 15 residues. This chain's CDR3 is CASRPGTGGSYEQYF. CDR3 coding DNA: TGTGCCAGTAGACCCGGGACAGGGGGTTCCTACGAGCAGTACTTC.

This clone shows up as medium-sized (0.01 to 0.1%) by frequency. The chain carries TRBV7-9 and TRBJ2-5, with 9 nucleotides matching TRBD2. This CDR3 contains 16 residues. Germline CDR1 and CDR2: SEHNR and FQNEAQ (reference sequence). J lost 1 base, V lost 3 bases, and 6 bases had no gene match. Written as DNA, the CDR3 is TGTGCCAGCAGCTTTGGCGGGGGGGACCTCCAAGAGACCCAGTACTTC. Its translation is CASSFGGGDLQETQYF.

V is TRBV4-1 and J is TRBJ2-1, with TRBD2 identical over 9 bases. J lost 5 bases, V lost 0 bases, and 5 bases had no gene match. CDR1 is MGHRA and CDR2 is YSYEKL in the germline V gene. The CDR3 is made up of 16 amino acids. In DNA form, the CDR3 reads TGCGCCAGCAGCCAAGATGAGCTAGCGGGAAACAATGAGCAGTTCTTC. Translated, it gives CASSQDELAGNNEQFF.

This chain uses TRBV11-2 with TRBJ2-5, with D possibly matching TRBD2 (6 bases). The V gene's germline CDR1 is SGHAT and CDR2 FQNNGV. Trimming pared 0 bases from V and 5 bases from J, leaving 7 bases between. This CDR3 contains 13 residues. The CDR3 DNA is TGTGCCAGCAGCTTAGATCGGGGGGAGACCCAGTACTTC. This gives the protein CASSLDRGETQYF.

The chain uses TRBV6-1 and TRBJ1-2; D ambiguous. This CDR3 contains 15 residues. V shed 7 bases and J shed 0 bases, with 15 bases lying between them. CDR1 is MNHNS, CDR2 SASEGT, per germline. The CDR3 bases are TGTGCCAGCATCTCCCGACACCGAGCTAACTATGGCTACACCTTC. This codes for CASISRHRANYGYTF.

The V gene is TRBV5-1, the J gene TRBJ2-5; 8 nucleotides align to TRBD1. CDR3 length equals 15 residues. Trimming took 3 bases from V and 4 from J; bases not matched to a gene: 8. Per germline, CDR1 SGHRS and CDR2 YFSETQ. In DNA, the CDR3 is TGCGCCAGCAGCTACCAGGGGGCGTTCGGAGAGACCCAGTACTTC. Translating gives CASSYQGAFGETQYF.

The chain couples TRBV28 to TRBJ2-1; D ambiguous. V was cut by 10 bases and J by 5 bases, with 18 bases left in between. CDR1 is MDHEN and CDR2 is SYDVKM in the germline V gene. The CDR3 contains 14 residues. CDR3 in amino acids: CATQLAEGHNEQFF. CDR3 sequence (DNA): TGTGCCACCCAGTTGGCGGAAGGCCACAATGAGCAGTTCTTC.

The J gene is TRBJ2-1, the V gene TRBV28, with a weak D call TRBD1 (5 bases). Trimming took 5 bases from V and 12 from J, leaving 14 bases between them. The CDR3 is 12 residues long. From germline, CDR1 is MDHEN and CDR2 SYDVKM. Here the CDR3 DNA reads TGTGCCAGCAGTACGTTGACAGTCTTGCAGTTCTTC. Encoded protein: CASSTLTVLQFF.

The J gene is TRBJ2-3, the V gene TRBV7-8; 9 nucleotides agree with TRBD2. The germline V gene encodes CDR1 SGHVS and CDR2 FQNEAQ. This CDR3 has 15 amino acids. With 6 bases clipped from V and 3 bases from J, the junction kept 7 bases outside the gene matches. CDR3 sequence: CASRKGSGRTDTQYF. The CDR3 DNA follows: TGTGCCAGCAGGAAAGGTAGCGGGAGAACAGATACGCAGTATTTT.

A word on this clone: Germline is not matched at one junction end, which may reflect a read error. The V and J genes are TRBV18 and TRBJ2-1, with a possible D match to TRBD2 (5 bases). This CDR3 contains 17 residues. Looked up from germline, CDR1 is KGHSH and CDR2 is LQKENI. The CDR3 is CASSPPNVKRLYSEQFF. The CDR3 nucleotides are TGTGCCAGCTCACCACCAAATGTCAAGCGGCTATACAGTGAGCAGTTCTTC.

This sequence joins TRBV4-3 and TRBJ2-3; maybe TRBD2 (6 bases). The CDR3 is 13 amino acids. The ends were cut back, 2 bases at V and 4 bases at J, with 7 bases in the middle. Per germline, CDR1 LGHNA and CDR2 YSLEER. The CDR3 loop reads CASSQIAADTQYF. The CDR3 DNA follows: TGCGCCAGCAGCCAAATAGCGGCAGATACGCAGTATTTT.

In DNA, the CDR3 is TGCGCCAGCAGCTTGGCAGGGATCGGCAATCAGCCCCAGCATTTT. Its protein product is CASSLAGIGNQPQHF. V gene TRBV5-1 combines with J gene TRBJ1-5; the D gene is possibly TRBD1 (5 bases). Germline V CDR1 and CDR2: SGHRS, YFSETQ. The CDR3 spans 15 residues. Trimming shortened V by 0 bases and J by 2 bases, and 9 bases separated the two germline ends.

V and J are TRBV27 and TRBJ1-2; perhaps TRBD1 as D (5 bases). The CDR3 is made up of 15 amino acids. The V end lost 5 bases, the J end lost 4 bases, and 17 bases lay between the germline ends. Germline assignment: CDR1 MNHEY and CDR2 SMNVEV (reference sequence). This chain's CDR3 is CASSPSARRGYGYTF. The CDR3 coding sequence is TGTGCCAGCAGTCCCTCGGCCCGGAGGGGCTATGGCTACACCTTC.

A word on this clone: One end of the junction fails to match germline, which may point to a read error. This specimen includes other DNA sequences encoding the same CDR3. The chain carries TRBV2 and TRBJ1-6, with 8 bases that match TRBD1. The CDR3 is 14 residues long. Germline V lookup: CDR1 SNHLY, CDR2 FYNNEI. CDR3 loop: CASRQPTGGSPLHF. The CDR3 DNA is TGTGCCAGCCGTCAACCCACAGGGGGGTCACCCCTACACTTT.

The chain is built from TRBV18 and TRBJ2-1; TRBD2 matches at 7 bases. This CDR3 has 15 amino acids. Germline-derived CDR1 and CDR2 are KGHSH and LQKENI. Losses at the gene ends were 2 bases for V and 4 bases for J; bases not matched to a gene: 5. The CDR3: CASSPFGGTYNEQFF. CDR3 sequence (DNA): TGTGCCAGCTCACCATTCGGGGGGACTTACAATGAGCAGTTCTTC.

This rearrangement joins TRBV29-1 to TRBJ2-7; 10 bases are a match to TRBD1. CDR3 length: 14 residues. V dropped 6 bases and J dropped 4; count of bases not matched to a gene: 9. Germline assignment: CDR1 SQVTM and CDR2 ANQGSEA. The CDR3 nucleotides read TGCAGCGTGGCAAGACAGGGGGCGTATTACGAGCAGTACTTC. The encoded protein is CSVARQGAYYEQYF.

The V and J genes are TRBV18 and TRBJ2-7, with 11 bases identical to TRBD1. The germline CDR1 and CDR2 sequences are KGHSH and LQKENI. V lost 6 bases to trimming and J lost 4 bases; unmatched junction nucleotides: 11. The CDR3 totals 16 residues. CDR3: CASSYYPRDRGYEQYF. The CDR3 region has the DNA TGTGCCAGCTCGTACTATCCCCGGGACAGGGGGTACGAGCAGTACTTC. The entire variable domain, with the rest obtained from reference TRBV18 and TRBJ2-7, is as follows: NAGVMQNPRHLVRRRGQEARLRCSPMKGHSHVYWYRQLPEEGLKFMVYLQKENIIDESGMPKERFSAEFPKEGPSILRIQQVVRGDSAAYFCASSYYPRDRGYEQYFGPGTRLTVT.